This note documents a single TCR beta chain sequence. This record belongs to a study of blood T cell repertoires in COVID-19. Study background: T cells, B-cell-depleted T cells, or PBMCs supplied cDNA or gDNA.

Followed over time, Seattle patients had been enrolled while infection was active. V shed 10 bases, J shed 4 bases, and the junction held 1 base outside the gene matches. The germline gives CDR1 KGHDR, CDR2 SFDVKD. The CDR3 runs to 12 residues. Only in-frame clones appear in the TCRdb table, and some are missing; sequencing was by immunoSEQ multiplex PCR. The sample has about 160,000 clones; 70% to 90% are singletons. The chain uses TRBV24-1 and TRBJ2-5, with TRBD2 matching over 11 bases. What was sequenced was peripheral blood. This receptor was identified in a woman in her 50s with COVID-19, enrolled during active disease. The CDR3 region is CATGTSGETQYF. CDR3 coding DNA: TGTGCCACAGGGACTAGCGGAGAGACCCAGTACTTC.